This T cell receptor (beta chain) came from a study of cytomegalovirus exposure and HLA in healthy donors. Whole-study context: An early release of data contained about 85 million unique TCRs, which came from HLA-typed donors. Study-wide findings and caveats: Researchers catalogued approximately 170 TCR beta chains as cytomegalovirus-associated. For TCR beta chains, V- and J-gene trimming was later linked to a missense DCLRE1C variant.

After removal of 1 base from V and 6 bases from J, the junction contained 6 bases not matched to a gene. Per germline, CDR1 LNHDA and CDR2 SQIVND (reference sequence). The CDR3 spans 15 residues. Comment on this clone: Its target is unknown.

PCR amplification relied on 60 Vbeta primers (plus 13 Jbeta primers). Here immunoSEQ multiplex PCR was the method, and the copy in TCRdb shows in-frame clones only, minus some. Of approximately 120,000 clones listed, 75% to 80% are singletons. The sample taken for sequencing was PBMCs. The TCR sequence derives from a woman between 40 and 50 years old in good health and CMV-seronegative. The genes are TRBV19 and TRBJ1-2; 9 nucleotides line up with TRBD1. DNA for the CDR3: TGTGCCAGTAGTATAGTAACAGGGGGCCTGGATGGCTACACCTTC. Encoded protein: CASSIVTGGLDGYTF.